A selection of T cell receptor beta chains follows, all from one sample in a study of T cell changes during pregnancy in multiple sclerosis. The assay was immunoSEQ multiplex PCR, and TCRdb's table has in-frame clones only and misses some. The table includes around 49,000 clones, around 93% detected once. The source was CD8+ T cells from peripheral blood mononuclear cells, collected in the first trimester of pregnancy. All receptors derive from a female donor with multiple sclerosis, enrolled in a pregnancy study. The CDR3 runs from the conserved cysteine through the conserved F or W. Clone size is not always given. Where it is, it says once, few, many or a class for expanded clones.

abundance,len,v_gene,j_gene,CDR3aa
.,16,TRBV27,TRBJ2-7,CASSLRHPFTGVEQYF
.,12,TRBV9,TRBJ1-2,CASSGQGIGYTF
.,15,TRBV14,TRBJ2-7,CASSPPRPGPHEQYF
.,12,TRBV28,TRBJ2-7,CASSFSSYEQYF
.,14,TRBV27,TRBJ2-7,CASSLDPVLNEQYF
.,12,TRBV4-3,TRBJ2-1,CASSHPGNEQFF
.,13,TRBV13,TRBJ2-7,CASSAGRSYEQYF
once,16,TRBV19,TRBJ2-2,CASSVLAGGFTGELFF
.,14,TRBV27,TRBJ1-5,CASSSSGGYQPQHF
.,13,TRBV5-1,TRBJ2-7,CASSSPGTGEQYF
.,15,TRBV23-1,TRBJ2-6,CASSLTGEGANVLTF
.,17,TRBV4-1,TRBJ2-2,CASSTRVAVTNTGELFF
.,17,TRBV14,TRBJ2-5,CASSQVLSRGAGETQYF
once,15,TRBV19,TRBJ1-5,CATWDREIINQPQHF
.,14,TRBV6-5,TRBJ2-7,CASSYSSVAGEQYF
.,16,TRBV30,TRBJ2-4,CAWSVLTGSRGNIQYF
.,13,TRBV5-6,TRBJ2-3,CASSLRVGDTQYF
.,16,TRBV15,TRBJ1-2,CATSRGQVPHQYGYTF
.,17,TRBV6-1,TRBJ1-2,CASSEAGQARGNYGYTF
.,14,TRBV4-3,TRBJ1-1,CASSQDRGNTEAFF
.,14,TRBV2,TRBJ2-7,CASSVPRDFSEQYF